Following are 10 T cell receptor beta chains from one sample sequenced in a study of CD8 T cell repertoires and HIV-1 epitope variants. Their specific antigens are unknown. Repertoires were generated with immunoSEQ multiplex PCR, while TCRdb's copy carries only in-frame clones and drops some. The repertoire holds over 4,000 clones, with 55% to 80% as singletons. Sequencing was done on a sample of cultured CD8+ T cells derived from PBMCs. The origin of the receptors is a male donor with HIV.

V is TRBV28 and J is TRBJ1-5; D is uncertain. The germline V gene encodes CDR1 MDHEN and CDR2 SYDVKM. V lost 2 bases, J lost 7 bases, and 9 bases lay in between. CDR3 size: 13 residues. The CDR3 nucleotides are TGTGCCAGCAGTTTAAGGGAGGAACAGCCCCAGCATTTT. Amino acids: CASSLREEQPQHF.

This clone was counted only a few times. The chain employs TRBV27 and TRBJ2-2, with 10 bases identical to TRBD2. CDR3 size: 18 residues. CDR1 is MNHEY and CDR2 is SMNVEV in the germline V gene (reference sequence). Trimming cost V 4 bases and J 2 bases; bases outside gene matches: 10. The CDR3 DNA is TGTGCCAGCAGTTCAACGACAACTAGCGGGAACAACACCGGGGAGCTGTTTTTT. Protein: CASSSTTTSGNNTGELFF.

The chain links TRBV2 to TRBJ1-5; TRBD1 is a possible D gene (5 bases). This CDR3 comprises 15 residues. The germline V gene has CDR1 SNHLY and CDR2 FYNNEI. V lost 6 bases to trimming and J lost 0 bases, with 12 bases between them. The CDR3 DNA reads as TGTGCCAGCAGCCGCACAGGAGCTAGCAATCAGCCCCAGCATTTT. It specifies CASSRTGASNQPQHF.

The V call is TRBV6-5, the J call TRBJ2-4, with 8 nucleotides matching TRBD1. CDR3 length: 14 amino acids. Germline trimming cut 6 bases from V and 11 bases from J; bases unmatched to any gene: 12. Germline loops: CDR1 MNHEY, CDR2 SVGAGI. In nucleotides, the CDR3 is TGTGCCAGCAGCCAGGGGGCAGGCCGACCGCTTCAGTACTTC. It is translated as CASSQGAGRPLQYF.

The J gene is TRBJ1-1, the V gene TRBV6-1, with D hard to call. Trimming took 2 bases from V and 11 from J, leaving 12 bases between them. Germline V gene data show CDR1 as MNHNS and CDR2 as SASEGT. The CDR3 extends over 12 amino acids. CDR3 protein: CASSEIGVDAFF. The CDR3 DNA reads TGTGCCAGCAGTGAAATCGGGGTTGATGCTTTCTTT.

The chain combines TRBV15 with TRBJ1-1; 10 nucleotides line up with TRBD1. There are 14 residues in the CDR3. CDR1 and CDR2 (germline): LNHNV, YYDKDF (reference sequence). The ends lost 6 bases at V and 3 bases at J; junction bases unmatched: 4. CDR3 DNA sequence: TGTGCCACCAGAGCCGGGACAGGGGACACTGAAGCTTTCTTT. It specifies CATRAGTGDTEAFF.

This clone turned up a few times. CDR3 sequence: CASSLHDRDGYTF. The DNA of the CDR3 is TGTGCCAGCAGTTTACACGATCGGGATGGCTACACCTTC. The rearrangement links TRBV6-5 to TRBJ1-2; D unclear. V gave up 4 bases and J gave up 6 bases, with 12 bases separating them. Germline-derived CDR1 and CDR2 are MNHEY and SVGAGI. The CDR3 runs 13 residues.

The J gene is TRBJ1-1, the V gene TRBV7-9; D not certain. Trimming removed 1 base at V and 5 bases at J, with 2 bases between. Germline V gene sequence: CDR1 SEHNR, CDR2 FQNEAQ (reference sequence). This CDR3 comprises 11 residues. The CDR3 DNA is TGTGCCAGCAGCTTAGATACTGAAGCTTTCTTT. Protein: CASSLDTEAFF.

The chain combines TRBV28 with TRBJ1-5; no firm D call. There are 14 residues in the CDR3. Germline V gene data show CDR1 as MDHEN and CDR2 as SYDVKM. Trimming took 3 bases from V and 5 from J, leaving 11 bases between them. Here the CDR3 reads CASSFFDTDQPQHF. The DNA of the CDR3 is TGTGCCAGCAGTTTCTTCGACACCGATCAGCCCCAGCATTTT.

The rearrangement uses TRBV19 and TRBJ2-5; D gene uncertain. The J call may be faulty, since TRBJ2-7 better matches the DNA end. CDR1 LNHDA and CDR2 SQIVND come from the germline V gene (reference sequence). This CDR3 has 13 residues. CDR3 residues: CASSFGPPYEQYF. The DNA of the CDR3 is TGTGCCAGTAGTTTCGGGCCCCCCTACGAGCAGTACTTC.